This TCR beta chain is from a study of response to subunit inactivated influenza vaccine. General study findings and limits: It was suggested by the authors that few new T cells are recruited by each seasonal influenza vaccination.

With 7 bases clipped from V and 0 bases from J, the junction kept 5 bases outside the gene matches. The CDR3 runs to 15 residues. Germline assignment: CDR1 SQVTM and CDR2 ANQGSEA. Each CDR3 protein is one row after TCRdb ran MiXCR on the RT-PCR reads. The data show 500,000 or so distinct CDR3 sequences, about 15% seen once. This clonotype was counted only a few times. Its antigen is not known. The chain couples TRBV29-1 to TRBJ2-3; 12 bases line up with TRBD2. Sample: CD4+ T cells sorted from PBMCs, taken less than 30 months after vaccination. The clonotype originates from a man aged 50-75 years who received an inactivated influenza vaccine. The CDR3 loop reads CSAKGTSGSTDTQYF. CDR3 in DNA: TGCAGCGCCAAAGGGACTAGCGGGAGCACAGATACGCAGTATTTT.